This is a list of T cell receptor beta chains from one sample in a study of identical twins. From the 5' RACE reads, TCRdb called clonotypes with MiXCR, one entry per CDR3 protein. Among 400,000 to 650,000 distinct CDR3 sequences, around 20% were seen once, and the ten largest hold about 0.91%. Separately, the same data were catalogued under a study of T cells expressing NK-cell markers.

Source material: CD4+ T cells sorted from blood. All receptors come from a woman between 18 and 30 years old in good health. Each CDR3 is given with its conserved first and last residue. A D gene is named only where the DNA matches it firmly. Not all rows give a size; the values are once, few, many and, for expanded clones, a class.

clone_size: NA
j_call: TRBJ2-3
v_call: TRBV20-1
d_call: NA
cdr3_aa: CSARARGTDTQYF
cdr3_nt: TGCAGTGCTAGAGCGCGGGGCACAGATACGCAGTATTTT

clone_size: NA
j_call: TRBJ2-7
v_call: TRBV20-1
d_call: NA
cdr3_aa: CSASSGSADEQYF
cdr3_nt: TGCAGTGCTAGCTCAGGGTCCGCTGACGAGCAGTACTTC

clone_size: many
j_call: TRBJ2-7
v_call: TRBV12-3/TRBV12-4
d_call: NA
cdr3_aa: CASRTSGAEQYF
cdr3_nt: TGTGCCAGCAGGACCTCTGGCGCCGAGCAGTACTTC

clone_size: NA
j_call: TRBJ1-1
v_call: TRBV9
d_call: NA
cdr3_aa: CASSVGPGYLNTEAFF
cdr3_nt: TGTGCCAGCAGCGTAGGCCCAGGATATTTGAACACTGAAGCTTTCTTT

clone_size: many
j_call: TRBJ1-1
v_call: TRBV5-5
d_call: NA
cdr3_aa: CASSLRPALEAFF
cdr3_nt: TGTGCCAGCAGCTTGAGACCTGCTTTAGAAGCTTTCTTT

clone_size: NA
j_call: TRBJ2-1
v_call: TRBV24-1
d_call: TRBD2
cdr3_aa: CATSAGSRASGRASSYNEQFF
cdr3_nt: TGTGCCACCAGTGCGGGATCGAGGGCTAGCGGGAGGGCTAGCTCCTACAATGAGCAGTTCTTC

clone_size: NA
j_call: TRBJ1-2
v_call: TRBV27
d_call: TRBD1
cdr3_aa: CASSVQGIGRGYTF
cdr3_nt: TGTGCCAGCAGTGTACAGGGGATCGGGCGAGGCTACACCTTC

clone_size: once
j_call: TRBJ2-7
v_call: TRBV4-3
d_call: NA
cdr3_aa: CASSQDYRQQDSYEQYF
cdr3_nt: TGCGCCAGCAGCCAAGACTATAGGCAGCAAGACTCCTACGAGCAGTACTTC

clone_size: few
j_call: TRBJ2-1
v_call: TRBV5-6
d_call: TRBD2
cdr3_aa: CASSRGLAGGLGYNEQFF
cdr3_nt: TGTGCCAGCAGCAGGGGACTAGCGGGAGGACTAGGGTACAATGAGCAGTTCTTC

clone_size: NA
j_call: TRBJ1-6
v_call: TRBV7-6
d_call: NA
cdr3_aa: CASSPGRTRYNSPLHF
cdr3_nt: TGTGCCAGCAGCCCCGGCAGGACGAGATATAATTCACCCCTCCACTTT

clone_size: NA
j_call: TRBJ2-7
v_call: TRBV6-2/TRBV6-3
d_call: NA
cdr3_aa: CASSYPRGTYDFVQYF
cdr3_nt: TGTGCCAGCAGTTACCCGCGAGGGACCTACGACTTTGTGCAGTACTTC

clone_size: many
j_call: TRBJ2-5
v_call: TRBV20-1
d_call: NA
cdr3_aa: CSALTRAQETQYF
cdr3_nt: TGCAGTGCTCTGACTAGAGCTCAAGAGACCCAGTACTTC

clone_size: NA
j_call: TRBJ2-7
v_call: TRBV20-1
d_call: NA
cdr3_aa: CSPQGRSNEQYF
cdr3_nt: TGCAGCCCACAGGGGAGGTCAAACGAGCAGTACTTC

clone_size: few
j_call: TRBJ2-7
v_call: TRBV2
d_call: NA
cdr3_aa: CASRWGTSSYEQYF
cdr3_nt: TGTGCCAGCAGGTGGGGGACTTCCTCCTACGAGCAGTACTTC

clone_size: many
j_call: TRBJ2-2
v_call: TRBV27
d_call: NA
cdr3_aa: CASSLDTTAGELFF
cdr3_nt: TGTGCCAGCAGTTTGGATACTACAGCCGGGGAGCTGTTTTTT

clone_size: NA
j_call: TRBJ2-1
v_call: TRBV5-4
d_call: TRBD2
cdr3_aa: CASSLLLAGGYEQFF
cdr3_nt: TGTGCCAGCAGCCTCCTACTAGCGGGAGGATATGAGCAGTTCTTC

clone_size: NA
j_call: TRBJ2-1
v_call: TRBV7-9
d_call: NA
cdr3_aa: CASSFRARGENEQFF
cdr3_nt: TGTGCCAGCAGCTTCCGGGCCAGGGGAGAGAATGAGCAGTTCTTC

clone_size: few
j_call: TRBJ1-1
v_call: TRBV6-5
d_call: NA
cdr3_aa: CASSYGRANTEAFF
cdr3_nt: TGTGCCAGCAGTTACGGGCGGGCGAACACTGAAGCTTTCTTT

clone_size: few
j_call: TRBJ2-7
v_call: TRBV11-3
d_call: NA
cdr3_aa: CASSGRGTYEQYF
cdr3_nt: TGTGCCAGCAGCGGGCGGGGTACCTACGAGCAGTACTTC

clone_size: few
j_call: TRBJ2-7
v_call: TRBV20-1
d_call: TRBD2
cdr3_aa: CSAPRGREGSEQYF
cdr3_nt: TGCAGTGCTCCGCGAGGTCGGGAGGGCTCCGAGCAGTACTTC

clone_size: NA
j_call: TRBJ2-7
v_call: TRBV20-1
d_call: NA
cdr3_aa: CSATDYGKGAYEQYF
cdr3_nt: TGCAGTGCTACGGACTACGGGAAAGGGGCCTACGAGCAGTACTTC

clone_size: NA
j_call: TRBJ2-5
v_call: TRBV9
d_call: TRBD2
cdr3_aa: CASSVATSGKGDETQYF
cdr3_nt: TGTGCCAGCAGCGTAGCTACTAGCGGGAAAGGGGATGAGACCCAGTACTTC

clone_size: few
j_call: TRBJ2-1
v_call: TRBV29-1
d_call: TRBD1
cdr3_aa: CSVEFGRTGSGREQFF
cdr3_nt: TGCAGCGTTGAATTCGGTAGGACAGGGTCGGGAAGAGAGCAGTTCTTC

clone_size: few
j_call: TRBJ1-5
v_call: TRBV2
d_call: NA
cdr3_aa: CASSEAGGVRQPQHF
cdr3_nt: TGTGCCAGCAGTGAAGCAGGGGGAGTCCGGCAGCCCCAGCATTTT

clone_size: NA
j_call: TRBJ2-3
v_call: TRBV20-1
d_call: NA
cdr3_aa: CSALRITTNSDTQYF
cdr3_nt: TGCAGTGCTCTGCGAATTACCACCAATTCAGATACGCAGTATTTT

clone_size: few
j_call: TRBJ1-3
v_call: TRBV25-1
d_call: NA
cdr3_aa: CASSRGTPRFGNTIYF
cdr3_nt: TGTGCCAGCAGTCGCGGGACACCCCGATTTGGAAACACCATATATTTT

clone_size: many
j_call: TRBJ1-1
v_call: TRBV6-5
d_call: NA
cdr3_aa: CASETEAFF
cdr3_nt: TGTGCCAGCGAAACTGAAGCTTTCTTT

clone_size: many
j_call: TRBJ1-5
v_call: TRBV9
d_call: NA
cdr3_aa: CASSSGQSNQPQHF
cdr3_nt: TGTGCCAGCAGCTCTGGGCAGAGCAATCAGCCCCAGCATTTT

clone_size: NA
j_call: TRBJ2-5
v_call: TRBV11-2
d_call: NA
cdr3_aa: CASSLDHSLGGETQYF
cdr3_nt: TGTGCCAGCAGCTTAGATCACAGCCTGGGGGGAGAGACCCAGTACTTC

clone_size: few
j_call: TRBJ1-6
v_call: TRBV19
d_call: TRBD1
cdr3_aa: CASTQDRGSTLHF
cdr3_nt: TGTGCCAGTACCCAAGACAGGGGATCAACCCTCCACTTT

clone_size: few
j_call: TRBJ2-3
v_call: TRBV12-3/TRBV12-4
d_call: TRBD2
cdr3_aa: CASSLGLAGGGDTQYF
cdr3_nt: TGTGCCAGCAGTTTAGGGCTAGCGGGGGGAGGGGATACGCAGTATTTT

clone_size: NA
j_call: TRBJ2-7
v_call: TRBV20-1
d_call: TRBD2
cdr3_aa: CSALAGGPREQYF
cdr3_nt: TGCAGTGCTCTAGCGGGAGGGCCGAGGGAGCAGTACTTC

clone_size: NA
j_call: TRBJ2-7
v_call: TRBV12-3/TRBV12-4
d_call: TRBD1
cdr3_aa: CASSDSTGQGHHEQYF
cdr3_nt: TGTGCCAGCAGCGATAGCACTGGACAGGGGCACCACGAGCAGTACTTC